What follows describes a single TCR beta chain. Its specificity is unknown. This sample is drawn from a study of shared clonotypes between healthy human individuals. Overall study findings and caveats: Of the naive CD4 clonotypes, roughly 5.2% were shared across a few donors.

The germline gives CDR1 MDHEN, CDR2 SYDVKM. Losses at the gene ends were 4 bases for V and 7 bases for J; bases not matched to a gene: 2. The CDR3 runs 13 residues. Using immunoSEQ multiplex PCR, the repertoire was profiled, and TCRdb retains in-frame clones only, with some absent. This sample has around 720,000 clones, with 73% found just once. Sequencing was done on a sample of memory CD4+ T cells sorted from blood. The subset is: CD45RA-negative fraction. The V gene is TRBV28, the J gene TRBJ1-2; TRBD1 agrees at 11 bases. This clonotype was obtained from a woman in her twenties or thirties in good health. CDR3: CASSWGTGGGYTF. For the CDR3, the DNA is TGTGCCAGCAGTTGGGGGACAGGGGGTGGCTACACCTTC.